These 30 T cell receptor beta chains originate from one sample sequenced in a study of vaccination and CD4 T cells after COVID-19. Cultured CD4+ T cell DNA was sequenced using the Oncomine TCR Beta short-read assay. Using its own MiXCR run on the PCR reads, TCRdb lists one record per CDR3 protein. Of 15,000 or so distinct CDR3 sequences listed, 63% are singletons. Sample treatment: roughly 10-day PBMC culture with coronavirus spike peptide pools or control peptides (ViraFEST assay). The antigens these receptors bind are not known. The sample taken for sequencing was CD4+ T cells from blood, cultured in vitro. These TCRs come from a human donor who had recovered from COVID-19.

The rearrangement links TRBV5-1 to TRBJ2-1; possibly TRBD1 for D (5 bases). There are 18 residues in the CDR3. Germline V gene sequence: CDR1 SGHRS, CDR2 YFSETQ. V lost 0 bases, J lost 0 bases, and 16 bases lay in between. In DNA form, the CDR3 reads TGCGCCAGCAGCTTGGGTAGGACACAGCAGAGCTCCTACAATGAGCAGTTCTTC. Its protein product is CASSLGRTQQSSYNEQFF.

The chain couples TRBV11-3 to TRBJ1-5; D is ambiguous. In germline, CDR1 is SGHNT, CDR2 YENEEA. There are 13 residues in the CDR3. Trimming shortened V by 4 bases and J by 3 bases, and 7 bases separated the two germline ends. The CDR3 protein is CASSSQYNQPQHF. In nucleotides, the CDR3 is TGTGCCAGCAGCTCCCAGTACAATCAGCCCCAGCATTTT.

This chain links TRBV20-1 with TRBJ2-5; D is undetermined. This CDR3 spans 12 amino acids. The V end lost 6 bases, the J end lost 1 base, and 9 bases lay between the germline ends. Per germline, CDR1 DFQATT and CDR2 SNEGSKA (reference sequence). The CDR3: CSARRSQETQYF. CDR3 sequence (DNA): TGCAGTGCGCGCAGGAGCCAAGAGACCCAGTACTTC.

The chain recombines TRBV2 with TRBJ2-3; D is unresolved. The CDR3 consists of 13 residues. The ends were cut back, 5 bases at V and 0 bases at J, with 6 bases in the middle. Germline V gene lookup returns CDR1 SNHLY and CDR2 FYNNEI. For the CDR3, the DNA is TGTGCCAGCAGTAGGGCCAGCACAGATACGCAGTATTTT. Its translation: CASSRASTDTQYF.

The V gene is TRBV9, the J gene TRBJ2-7, with a possible D match to TRBD1 (7 bases). The ends were cut back, 4 bases at V and 2 bases at J, with 10 bases in the middle. This CDR3 is built from 13 residues. The germline gives CDR1 SGDLS, CDR2 YYNGEE. The CDR3 here is CASSQGGAYEQYF. The CDR3, as DNA: TGTGCCAGCAGCCAGGGGGGAGCCTACGAGCAGTACTTC. Filled out from reference TRBV9 and TRBJ2-7, the complete variable domain reads DSGVTQTPKHLITATGQRVTLRCSPRSGDLSVYWYQQSLDQGLQFLIQYYNGEERAKGNILERFSAQQFPDLHSELNLSSLELGDSALYFCASSQGGAYEQYFGPGTRLTVT.

This clonotype was observed a handful of times. The chain recombines TRBV7-9 with TRBJ2-6; tentatively, D is TRBD1 (6 bases). From germline, CDR1 is SEHNR and CDR2 FQNEAQ (reference sequence). The CDR3 covers 17 residues. Trimming shortened V by 3 bases and J by 2 bases, and 14 bases separated the two germline ends. In nucleotides, the CDR3 is TGTGCCAGCAGCTTCTGGGGGCAAGTGGCTGGGGCCAACGTCCTGACTTTC. Translation: CASSFWGQVAGANVLTF. The full variable domain, in which reference TRBV7-9 and TRBJ2-6 provide the parts outside the CDR3, is DTGVSQNPRHKITKRGQNVTFRCDPISEHNRLYWYRQTLGQGPEFLTYFQNEAQLEKSRLLSDRFSAERPKGSFSTLEIQRTEQGDSAMYLCASSFWGQVAGANVLTFGAGSRLTVL.

The V gene is TRBV2, the J gene TRBJ2-7; tentative D call: TRBD2 (6 bases). The V and J ends lost 3 bases and 2 bases respectively, with 11 bases between them. The CDR3 is 14 amino acids. CDR1 and CDR2 (germline): SNHLY, FYNNEI. This CDR3 reads CASSETRGAYEQYF. The CDR3 coding sequence is TGTGCCAGCAGTGAGACTAGAGGGGCCTACGAGCAGTACTTC.

J is TRBJ1-2 and V is TRBV7-2; 8 nucleotides match TRBD1. CDR3 length: 14 amino acids. The V gene's germline CDR1 is SGHTA and CDR2 FQGNSA. Trimming cost V 6 bases and J 4 bases; bases outside gene matches: 7. CDR3 bases: TGTGCCAGCAGTCTAGACAGGGGCGCCTATGGCTACACCTTC. It yields the protein CASSLDRGAYGYTF.

In the case of this clonotype: An end of the junction does not agree with germline; a read error may underlie this. J is TRBJ2-7 and V is TRBV6-5; D not resolved. This CDR3 contains 11 residues. Germline assignment: CDR1 MNHEY and CDR2 SVGAGI. CDR3 protein: CASSNSHEQYF. The CDR3 region has the DNA TGTGCCAGCAGTAACTCTCACGAGCAGTACTTC.

The rearrangement joins TRBV7-9 to TRBJ2-7; D remains unclear. Germline loops: CDR1 SEHNR, CDR2 FQNEAQ (reference sequence). The CDR3 totals 11 residues. V gave up 5 bases and J gave up 7 bases, with 9 bases separating them. The CDR3 bases are TGTGCCAGCAGCGAAGCGTTGGAGCAGTACTTC. Its translation: CASSEALEQYF.

The chain links TRBV20-1 to TRBJ1-5, with 10 nucleotides matching TRBD1. Germline V lookup: CDR1 DFQATT, CDR2 SNEGSKA (reference sequence). V was pared by 3 bases and J by 4 bases, with 3 bases of the junction left unmatched. This CDR3 contains 14 residues. CDR3 residues: CSASRDRGNQPQHF. DNA for the CDR3: TGCAGTGCTAGCCGGGACAGGGGAAATCAGCCCCAGCATTTT.

The chain recombines TRBV19 with TRBJ1-1; TRBD1 aligns across 10 bases. CDR1 is LNHDA, CDR2 SQIVND, per germline (reference sequence). The CDR3 length is 14 residues. V lost 8 bases, J lost 1 base, and 4 bases stayed unmatched. The CDR3 sequence: CASVRQGANTEAFF. The CDR3 nucleotides are TGTGCCAGTGTAAGACAGGGGGCGAACACTGAAGCTTTCTTT.

The chain employs TRBV7-9 and TRBJ2-5; D is possibly TRBD1 (5 bases). The V gene lost 4 bases and the J gene lost 5 bases, with 14 bases spanning the gap. The CDR3 consists of 14 residues. Germline V CDR1 and CDR2: SEHNR, FQNEAQ (reference sequence). The DNA for the CDR3 is TGTGCCAGCAGCTCGTCAGGGCGGTCGGAGACCCAGTACTTC. The encoded protein is CASSSSGRSETQYF.

Judged by abundance, this clonotype is medium-sized. The chain is built from TRBV19 and TRBJ2-3, with TRBD2 as a possible D gene (7 bases). CDR1 is LNHDA, CDR2 SQIVND, per germline (reference sequence). This CDR3 region has 13 residues. Trimming pared 6 bases from V and 2 bases from J, leaving 9 bases between. The CDR3 nucleotides read TGTGCCAGTAGGGGGGGGCCCACAGATACGCAGTATTTT. Its protein is CASRGGPTDTQYF.

J is TRBJ1-2 and V is TRBV2; D not certain. The CDR3 sequence is 15 residues long. The V end lost 2 bases, the J end lost 4 bases, and 14 bases lay between the germline ends. Germline V CDR1 and CDR2: SNHLY, FYNNEI. The CDR3 DNA is TGTGCCAGCAGTGAAATGCGGCAGTACTTCTATGGCTACACCTTC. Its translation is CASSEMRQYFYGYTF.

This chain connects TRBV6-5 to TRBJ1-5; tentatively, D is TRBD1 (6 bases). The CDR3 has 16 residues. Germline CDR1 and CDR2: MNHEY and SVGAGI. Trimming took 4 bases from V and 4 from J, leaving 17 bases between them. The CDR3: CASSSGSTGQNQPQHF. CDR3 nucleotides: TGTGCCAGCAGTTCTGGATCGACAGGTCAGAATCAGCCCCAGCATTTT.

The sample holds a few counts of this clonotype. The chain has TRBV11-3 and TRBJ2-3; D possibly corresponds to TRBD2 (6 bases). Trimming left V 1 base short and J 5 bases short, with 16 bases between. This CDR3 region has 16 residues. Germline V gene data show CDR1 as SGHNT and CDR2 as YENEEA. The CDR3 DNA is TGTGCCAGCAGCTTAGGGGACCGCGGGGACCTAGATACGCAGTATTTT. Translation gives CASSLGDRGDLDTQYF. Together with reference TRBV11-3 and TRBJ2-3, the CDR3 gives the full variable domain: EAGVVQSPRYKIIEKKQPVAFWCNPISGHNTLYWYLQNLGQGPELLIRYENEEAVDDSQLPKDRFSAERLKGVDSTLKIQPAELGDSAVYLCASSLGDRGDLDTQYFGPGTRLTVL.

This chain links TRBV6-1 with TRBJ2-2; TRBD1 or TRBD2 may be the D gene (6 bases each). The V end was cut by 10 bases, the J end by 3 bases, with 27 bases between. Germline values: CDR1 MNHNS, CDR2 SASEGT. The CDR3 runs 18 residues. The CDR3 DNA sequence: TGTGCCACCGGGACTGAACCACGCAGGACAGACTACACCGGGGAGCTGTTTTTT. It specifies CATGTEPRRTDYTGELFF.

The chain links TRBV5-1 to TRBJ1-5, with D maybe TRBD1 (5 bases). CDR3 size: 14 residues. Germline V gene lookup returns CDR1 SGHRS and CDR2 YFSETQ. V lost 1 base and J 7 bases, leaving 12 bases between the germline ends. The CDR3 region is CASSLQGSGQPQHF. In DNA form, the CDR3 reads TGCGCCAGCAGCTTGCAGGGCTCAGGGCAGCCCCAGCATTTT.

In its sample, this clonotype was seen a few times. V gene TRBV6-4 combines with J gene TRBJ2-2; the match to TRBD2 covers 7 bases. Germline CDR1 is MRHNA and CDR2 is SNTAGT. Trimming removed 4 bases from V and 3 bases from J; junction bases left unmatched: 2. The CDR3 sequence is 14 residues long. CDR3 residues: CASSVLADTGELFF. CDR3 bases: TGTGCCAGCAGTGTCCTAGCGGACACCGGGGAGCTGTTTTTT.

This clonotype was observed a single time. The CDR3 is CSARDLDRSNQPQHF. CDR3 nucleotide sequence: TGCAGTGCTAGAGATCTGGACAGAAGCAATCAGCCCCAGCATTTT. The chain uses TRBV20-1 and TRBJ1-5, with D maybe TRBD1 (6 bases). V dropped 0 bases and J dropped 1 base, with 10 bases sitting between them. From germline, CDR1 is DFQATT and CDR2 SNEGSKA (reference sequence). The CDR3 is 15 residues long.

V and J are TRBV20-1 and TRBJ1-2, with D maybe TRBD1 (6 bases). V was pared by 3 bases and J by 2 bases, with 7 bases between. Germline-derived CDR1 and CDR2 are DFQATT and SNEGSKA (reference sequence). The length of the CDR3 is 12 residues. In DNA, the CDR3 is TGCAGTGCTAGTGGGACAAACTATGGCTACACCTTC. As protein: CSASGTNYGYTF.

V and J are TRBV20-1 and TRBJ1-5; 7 nucleotides line up with TRBD1. Germline CDR1 reads DFQATT; CDR2 reads SNEGSKA (reference sequence). With 6 bases clipped from V and 4 bases from J, the junction kept 12 bases outside the gene matches. The CDR3 has 15 amino acids. CDR3 protein: CSAATRGQRNQPQHF. CDR3 sequence (DNA): TGCAGTGCCGCCACAAGGGGACAGCGAAATCAGCCCCAGCATTTT.

The chain is built from TRBV6-2 or TRBV6-3 and TRBJ2-7, with a tentative D call TRBD2 (5 bases). There are 14 residues in the CDR3. Germline V lookup: CDR1 MNHEY, CDR2 SVGEGT. Deletions cut 2 bases from V and 2 bases from J, with 10 bases between. The CDR3 is CASSYRAGTYEQYF. The DNA of the CDR3 is TGTGCCAGCAGTTACAGGGCGGGTACCTACGAGCAGTACTTC.

The chain employs TRBV12-3 or TRBV12-4 and TRBJ1-2; D gene uncertain. The V end was cut by 6 bases, the J end by 0 bases, with 5 bases between. The CDR3 has 12 amino acids. In DNA form, the CDR3 reads TGTGCCAGCAGCGGGGCTAACTATGGCTACACCTTC. Translating gives CASSGANYGYTF.

CDR3 sequence (DNA): TGTGCCAGCAGCTTAACAGGGACAGGGGACTATGGCGGCTACACCTTC. This translates into CASSLTGTGDYGGYTF. V usage is TRBV7-2 and J usage is TRBJ1-2, with 10 bases lining up with TRBD1. The germline V gene has CDR1 SGHTA and CDR2 FQGNSA. J was trimmed by 8 bases and V by 2 bases; bases with no gene match: 11. The CDR3 length is 16 residues.

The chain has TRBV5-4 and TRBJ2-5; 9 bases map to TRBD2. The germline V gene encodes CDR1 SGHNT and CDR2 YYREEE (reference sequence). The CDR3 loop spans 14 amino acids. With 4 bases clipped from V and 4 bases from J, the junction kept 5 bases outside the gene matches. The CDR3 DNA follows: TGTGCCAGCAGCCCGGAACTAGCGGGAGAGACCCAGTACTTC. Amino acids: CASSPELAGETQYF. Combining the CDR3 with reference TRBV5-4 and TRBJ2-5 gives the whole variable domain ETGVTQSPTHLIKTRGQQVTLRCSSQSGHNTVSWYQQALGQGPQFIFQYYREEENGRGNFPPRFSGLQFPNYSSELNVNALELDDSALYLCASSPELAGETQYFGPGTRLLVL.

The chain combines TRBV6-1 with TRBJ2-7; no firm D call. The germline V gene has CDR1 MNHNS and CDR2 SASEGT. This CDR3 spans 13 amino acids. V was cut by 6 bases and J by 4 bases, with 13 bases left in between. CDR3 residues: CASSLPPGYEQYF. The CDR3 DNA reads TGTGCCAGCAGCCTCCCCCCAGGATACGAGCAGTACTTC.

This chain uses TRBV5-4 with TRBJ2-3; TRBD2 agrees at 8 bases. The J segment lost 3 bases and the V segment lost 4 bases, leaving 10 bases of the junction unmatched. CDR1 is SGHNT, CDR2 YYREEE, per germline (reference sequence). The length of the CDR3 is 16 residues. The CDR3 spells CASSLPGTRRTDTQYF. The CDR3 DNA reads TGTGCCAGCAGCCTTCCCGGGACTAGACGTACAGATACGCAGTATTTT. Complete variable domain (other parts from reference TRBV5-4 and TRBJ2-3): ETGVTQSPTHLIKTRGQQVTLRCSSQSGHNTVSWYQQALGQGPQFIFQYYREEENGRGNFPPRFSGLQFPNYSSELNVNALELDDSALYLCASSLPGTRRTDTQYFGPGTRLTVL.

This chain's CDR3 is CAIQVVQDTEAFF. CDR3 bases: TGTGCCATCCAAGTCGTCCAGGACACTGAAGCTTTCTTT. The chain combines TRBV10-3 with TRBJ1-1; D is uncertain. Germline values: CDR1 ENHRY, CDR2 SYGVKD. The CDR3 is made up of 13 amino acids. Trimming pared 8 bases from V and 3 bases from J, leaving 13 bases between.